What follows are 30 T cell receptor beta chains derived from one specimen sequenced in a study of CD8 T cells in ankylosing spondylitis listed by TCRdb under 2017. The library was produced with 5' RACE. Sequencer: Illumina HiSeq 2500. TCRdb trimmed the raw reads at Q25, called clones with MiXCR and kept productive beta chains. Under each unique CDR3 protein, matching rows form one entry showing the most common genes and DNA. The sample table lists around 250,000 distinct CDR3 sequences, around 10% of them with a count of one. Less than 8% of the sample rests with the top ten. Sequenced sample: blood, either unsorted or a sorted T cell fraction (not recorded which). Every receptor here comes from a male donor with ankylosing spondylitis or in good health (not recorded which).

The table lists this clonotype with a few counts. The chain has TRBV6-2 or TRBV6-3 and TRBJ2-5; 7 nucleotides align to TRBD1. Losses at the gene ends were 7 bases for V and 5 bases for J; bases not matched to a gene: 4. The length of the CDR3 is 12 residues. Per the germline V gene, CDR1 is MNHEY and CDR2 is SVGEGT. The CDR3 nucleotides are TGTGCCAGCACCAAACAGGGGGAGACCCAGTACTTC. This translates into CASTKQGETQYF.

The chain has TRBV6-1 and TRBJ2-1; TRBD2 might be the D (6 bases). The germline CDR1 and CDR2 sequences are MNHNS and SASEGT. V was clipped by 3 bases and J by 11 bases, with 11 bases between them. The CDR3 loop spans 12 amino acids. The CDR3 sequence is CASSDGGYQQFF. CDR3 sequence (DNA): TGTGCCAGCAGTGATGGGGGGTATCAGCAGTTCTTC.

This clonotype was recorded many times. The J gene is TRBJ1-1, the V gene TRBV5-1; D is unclear. This CDR3 has 13 amino acids. Per the germline V gene, CDR1 is SGHRS and CDR2 is YFSETQ. The germline V and J ends were trimmed by 4 bases and 6 bases, with 13 bases remaining between them. The DNA for the CDR3 is TGCGCCAGCAGCCCGGGAATTGGGGCTGAAGCTTTCTTT. Translated: CASSPGIGAEAFF.

This clonotype was seen more than once but under ten times. The J gene is TRBJ2-2, the V gene TRBV7-9; 12 bases map to TRBD2. Germline trimming cut 5 bases from V and 6 bases from J; bases unmatched to any gene: 7. This CDR3 has 16 amino acids. Germline CDR1 reads SEHNR; CDR2 reads FQNEAQ (reference sequence). In DNA, the CDR3 is TGTGCCAGCAGCCCGACTAGCGGGAGTCGGGCCGGGGAGCTGTTTTTT. Translation: CASSPTSGSRAGELFF.

This clonotype was seen a few times. The chain employs TRBV20-1 and TRBJ2-2, with 7 bases matching TRBD2. V was clipped by 0 bases and J by 7 bases; unmatched bases: 11. Per the germline V gene, CDR1 is DFQATT and CDR2 is SNEGSKA (reference sequence). This CDR3 has 16 residues. DNA for the CDR3: TGCAGTGCTAGAGATAACCAGCGGGGAGAAGTCGGGGAGCTGTTTTTT. It is translated as CSARDNQRGEVGELFF.

This clonotype was found many times. This sequence joins TRBV11-2 and TRBJ1-3; tentative D call: TRBD1 (6 bases). The CDR3 length is 14 residues. V shed 4 bases and J shed 9 bases, with 16 bases lying between them. Germline loops: CDR1 SGHAT, CDR2 FQNNGV. The CDR3 sequence: CASSSRQALGTIYF. CDR3 sequence (DNA): TGTGCCAGCAGCTCTCGACAGGCTCTGGGCACCATATATTTT.

There are a few counts of this clonotype. The chain is built from TRBV12-3 or TRBV12-4 and TRBJ2-2; 9 bases map to TRBD1. The ends lost 4 bases at V and 3 bases at J; junction bases unmatched: 18. The CDR3 has 20 residues. The CDR3 protein is CASSSRYRGLSVLDTGELFF. CDR3 bases: TGTGCCAGCAGTTCCCGCTACAGGGGGCTGTCTGTATTGGACACCGGGGAGCTGTTTTTT.

This clonotype showed up many times. The J gene is TRBJ1-1, the V gene TRBV4-1; TRBD1 aligns across 7 bases. Losses at the gene ends were 0 bases for V and 0 bases for J; bases not matched to a gene: 13. CDR1 and CDR2 from the germline V gene are MGHRA and YSYEKL. The CDR3 is made up of 19 amino acids. CDR3: CASSQDFLEGARVNTEAFF. The CDR3 DNA is TGCGCCAGCAGCCAAGATTTTTTGGAGGGGGCGCGGGTGAACACTGAAGCTTTCTTT.

This clonotype has ten or more counts. The chain couples TRBV5-1 to TRBJ2-2; 8 bases align to TRBD2. Germline trimming cut 5 bases from V and 1 base from J; bases unmatched to any gene: 1. Germline V gene data show CDR1 as SGHRS and CDR2 as YFSETQ. CDR3 length: 14 residues. CDR3 sequence: CASRAGVNTGELFF. The CDR3 bases are TGCGCCAGCAGAGCGGGGGTGAACACCGGGGAGCTGTTTTTT.

This clonotype was picked up many times. The V gene is TRBV5-1, the J gene TRBJ2-5, with D perhaps TRBD2 (6 bases). The CDR3 consists of 14 residues. Trimming left V 3 bases short and J 5 bases short, with 14 bases between. CDR1 and CDR2 (germline): SGHRS, YFSETQ. The CDR3 nucleotides read TGCGCCAGCAGCTCTTCTGCGGGAACCGAGACCCAGTACTTC. This gives the protein CASSSSAGTETQYF.

This clonotype was observed many times. The rearrangement joins TRBV20-1 to TRBJ2-1, with TRBD2 as a possible D gene (6 bases). CDR3 length equals 14 residues. The ends were cut back, 7 bases at V and 4 bases at J, with 17 bases in the middle. Germline lookup yields CDR1 DFQATT and CDR2 SNEGSKA (reference sequence). CDR3 loop: CSVRSGPGYNEQFF. The CDR3 DNA is TGCAGTGTCCGGAGCGGGCCGGGATACAATGAGCAGTTCTTC.

At least ten counts were recorded for this clonotype. The V and J genes are TRBV12-3 or TRBV12-4 and TRBJ2-2, with a possible D match to TRBD1 (6 bases). Trimming removed 10 bases from V and 5 bases from J, with 20 bases in between. The CDR3 extends over 15 amino acids. The CDR3 DNA sequence: TGTGCCACTTCCTTAGGGGGTACCGTGACCGGGGAGCTGTTTTTT. This encodes CATSLGGTVTGELFF.

This clonotype was observed many times. The chain employs TRBV5-1 and TRBJ2-1, with a weak D call TRBD2 (6 bases). The V gene lost 3 bases and the J gene lost 1 base, with 14 bases spanning the gap. Germline V CDR1 and CDR2: SGHRS, YFSETQ. The CDR3 is 16 amino acids. CDR3 DNA sequence: TGCGCCAGCAGCTCCCAGGGAGGCCCTTCCTACAATGAGCAGTTCTTC. Protein sequence: CASSSQGGPSYNEQFF.

Many counts were recorded for this clonotype. The chain joins TRBV20-1 to TRBJ1-5; TRBD1 might be the D (5 bases). CDR3 length: 13 residues. The V end was cut by 7 bases, the J end by 6 bases, with 16 bases between. The germline gives CDR1 DFQATT, CDR2 SNEGSKA (reference sequence). The CDR3 DNA reads TGCAGTGGCGTGGGCAGGGAACGTCAGCCCCAGCATTTT. Translated, it gives CSGVGRERQPQHF.

The CDR3 nucleotides read TGTGCCAGCAGACCTCCAGGAGTCTATGGCTACACCTTC. It codes for CASRPPGVYGYTF. This sequence joins TRBV7-9 and TRBJ1-2, with D uncertain. V was pared by 6 bases and J by 4 bases, with 12 bases between. Germline V gene data show CDR1 as SEHNR and CDR2 as FQNEAQ (reference sequence). CDR3 length equals 13 residues.

This clonotype was counted at least ten times. The chain joins TRBV5-6 to TRBJ1-3; D remains unclear. Trimming took 7 bases from V and 0 from J, leaving 2 bases between them. Looked up from germline, CDR1 is SGHDT and CDR2 is YYEEEE. The CDR3 runs to 11 residues. For the CDR3, the DNA is TGTGCCAGCGGCTCTGGAAACACCATATATTTT. Translation: CASGSGNTIYF.

On this clonotype: It may be a read error: a sequence one base away is much more abundant. The gene calls are TRBV20-1 and TRBJ1-2, with D hard to call. Trimming left V 2 bases short and J 10 bases short, with 17 bases between. Per germline, CDR1 DFQATT and CDR2 SNEGSKA (reference sequence). The CDR3 extends over 13 amino acids. The CDR3: CSARISQDRNYTF. CDR3 bases: TGCAGTGCTAGAATCTCACAAGATAGGAACTACACCTTC.

This clonotype was seen a few times. This chain joins TRBV5-6 and TRBJ2-7, with TRBD1 matching 10 bases. The CDR3 has 15 amino acids. CDR1 and CDR2 (germline): SGHDT, YYEEEE. V gave up 4 bases and J gave up 4 bases; unmatched junction bases: 8. In DNA, the CDR3 is TGTGCCAGCAGCCCGACAGGGGGCGAGTATTACGAGCAGTACTTC. It yields the protein CASSPTGGEYYEQYF.

There are a few counts of this clonotype. This rearrangement joins TRBV29-1 to TRBJ2-5; 7 bases line up with TRBD2. CDR3 length equals 14 residues. V was clipped by 6 bases and J by 1 base; unmatched bases: 8. CDR1 SQVTM and CDR2 ANQGSEA come from the germline V gene. The DNA for the CDR3 is TGCAGCGTCGGAACTAGCGTCAGCCAAGAGACCCAGTACTTC. This translates into CSVGTSVSQETQYF.

The chain combines TRBV18 with TRBJ2-1, with TRBD2 identical over 9 bases. Germline CDR1 reads KGHSH; CDR2 reads LQKENI. The CDR3 totals 16 residues. With 3 bases clipped from V and 0 bases from J, the junction kept 3 bases outside the gene matches. The CDR3 sequence: CASSPSGGRSYNEQFF. The CDR3, as DNA: TGTGCCAGCTCACCGAGCGGGGGGCGCTCCTACAATGAGCAGTTCTTC.

In its sample, this clonotype was seen many times. V and J are TRBV7-7 and TRBJ2-5, with TRBD2 as a possible D gene (6 bases). Looked up from germline, CDR1 is SSHAT and CDR2 is FNYEAQ (reference sequence). This CDR3 contains 13 residues. Trimming took 8 bases from V and 2 from J, leaving 12 bases between them. CDR3 nucleotides: TGTGCCAGCTCCCTGGGACTTCAAGAGACCCAGTACTTC. This sequence encodes CASSLGLQETQYF.

This clonotype came up many times. The V and J genes are TRBV14 and TRBJ1-1; no reliable D call. CDR1 and CDR2 from the germline V gene are SGHDN and FVKESK. This CDR3 spans 13 amino acids. Trimming stripped 2 bases from V and 4 bases from J, with 8 bases between. The CDR3 DNA reads as TGTGCCAGCAGCCAATCAATCGGCACTGAAGCTTTCTTT. As protein: CASSQSIGTEAFF.

This sequence joins TRBV7-3 and TRBJ2-3; the match to TRBD2 covers 10 bases. CDR3 length: 15 residues. V trimming: 5 bases; J trimming: 2 bases; junction bases outside the gene matches: 4. Germline values: CDR1 SGHTA, CDR2 FQGTGA. CDR3 residues: CASSQGLAITDTQYF. The CDR3 DNA is TGTGCCAGCAGCCAGGGACTAGCGATCACAGATACGCAGTATTTT.

There are many counts of this clonotype. This chain uses TRBV10-3 with TRBJ1-1, with unresolved D. The CDR3 sequence is 13 residues long. Germline V gene lookup returns CDR1 ENHRY and CDR2 SYGVKD. V shed 6 bases and J shed 1 base, with 9 bases lying between them. The CDR3 reads CAIRGRENTEAFF. CDR3 nucleotide sequence: TGTGCCATCAGGGGGAGGGAGAACACTGAAGCTTTCTTT.

This clonotype was found many times. The V call is TRBV7-8, the J call TRBJ2-1, with D possibly matching TRBD1 (5 bases). Trimming took off 1 base at V and 3 bases at J, with 16 bases between the two ends. Germline assignment: CDR1 SGHVS and CDR2 FQNEAQ. This CDR3 is 17 amino acids long. This chain's CDR3 is CASSLDHRPPYYNEQFF. The CDR3, as DNA: TGTGCCAGCAGCTTAGACCACAGGCCTCCCTACTACAATGAGCAGTTCTTC.

In its sample, this clonotype was seen a few times. This rearrangement joins TRBV19 to TRBJ2-2; D is perhaps TRBD1 (5 bases). The ends were cut back, 6 bases at V and 1 base at J, with 15 bases in the middle. CDR1 and CDR2 from the germline V gene are LNHDA and SQIVND (reference sequence). The CDR3 contains 16 residues. CDR3 loop: CASSPKGYLNTGELFF. The CDR3 DNA reads TGTGCCAGTAGCCCCAAGGGGTATCTGAACACCGGGGAGCTGTTTTTT. The full variable domain, with the rest looked up from reference TRBV19 and TRBJ2-2, is DGGITQSPKYLFRKEGQNVTLSCEQNLNHDAMYWYRQDPGQGLRLIYYSQIVNDFQKGDIAEGYSVSREKKESFPLTVTSAQKNPTAFYLCASSPKGYLNTGELFFGEGSRLTVL.

This clonotype was recorded many times. The rearrangement joins TRBV7-6 to TRBJ2-1; 15 bases agree with TRBD2. Trimming cost V 4 bases and J 10 bases; bases outside gene matches: 2. This CDR3 spans 14 amino acids. Germline CDR1 SGHVS, CDR2 FNYEAQ. CDR3 DNA sequence: TGTGCCAGCAGCTCCGGGACTAGCGGGGGGGAGCAGTTCTTC. It specifies CASSSGTSGGEQFF. Looking up the rest from reference TRBV7-6 and TRBJ2-1 gives the full variable domain: GAGVSQSPRYKVTKRGQDVALRCDPISGHVSLYWYRQALGQGPEFLTYFNYEAQQDKSGLPNDRFSAERPEGSISTLTIQRTEQRDSAMYRCASSSGTSGGEQFFGPGTRLTVL.

This clonotype came up many times. J is TRBJ1-5 and V is TRBV27; TRBD1 matches at 9 bases. The CDR3 has 14 residues. J was trimmed by 6 bases and V by 10 bases; bases with no gene match: 10. Germline lookup yields CDR1 MNHEY and CDR2 SMNVEV (reference sequence). This CDR3 reads CANQIRDRVQPQHF. In DNA, the CDR3 is TGTGCCAACCAAATCCGGGACAGGGTTCAGCCCCAGCATTTT.

This clonotype was counted ten times or more. This chain uses TRBV5-1 with TRBJ2-7; tentative D call: TRBD1 (6 bases). The V and J ends lost 2 bases and 5 bases respectively, with 11 bases between them. CDR3 length: 13 amino acids. Germline lookup yields CDR1 SGHRS and CDR2 YFSETQ. The CDR3 region is CASSFNREHEQYF. CDR3 sequence (DNA): TGCGCCAGCAGCTTCAACAGGGAACACGAGCAGTACTTC.

This clonotype occurred many times. The chain uses TRBV6-4 and TRBJ2-3; D remains ambiguous. V was shortened by 0 bases and J by 6 bases, with 13 bases between the two germline ends. CDR3 length equals 15 residues. The germline gives CDR1 MRHNA, CDR2 SNTAGT. The CDR3 protein is CASSDSTAGGDTQYF. The CDR3 DNA reads as TGTGCCAGCAGTGACTCGACGGCAGGTGGGGATACGCAGTATTTT.